This passage covers 29 T cell receptor beta chains from one sample sequenced in a study of T cells in Graves' hyperthyroidism and ophthalmopathy. Using RNA transcripts as the source, TCR beta CDR3 regions were amplified. HTBI primers were employed in a first-round RT-PCR of the TCR CDR3. TCRdb reprocessed the multiplex PCR reads with MiXCR, giving one entry per CDR3 protein. The data show 90,000 to 120,000 distinct CDR3 sequences, 16% seen once. The source material was blood. The receptors derive from a woman between 50 and 59 years old with Graves' hyperthyroidism.

The V gene is TRBV28, the J gene TRBJ1-2, with D possibly matching TRBD1 (6 bases). The CDR3 has 17 amino acids. The germline gives CDR1 MDHEN, CDR2 SYDVKM. V was cut by 6 bases and J by 1 base, with 21 bases left in between. CDR3 in amino acids: CASSRNYQGQYNYGYTF. CDR3 nucleotide sequence: TGTGCCAGCAGCCGCAATTACCAAGGACAGTATAACTATGGCTACACCTTC.

The chain has TRBV15 and TRBJ2-7; the match to TRBD1 covers 10 bases. CDR1 and CDR2 (germline): LNHNV, YYDKDF (reference sequence). V shed 0 bases and J 5 bases; nucleotides not matched to a gene: 7. The CDR3 has 16 amino acids. The CDR3 is CATSRDQGTGVDEQYF. The CDR3 DNA is TGTGCCACCAGCAGAGATCAGGGGACAGGGGTTGACGAGCAGTACTTC.

This clonotype was seen many times. The rearrangement joins TRBV24-1 to TRBJ2-1; 12 bases match TRBD2. With 0 bases clipped from V and 8 bases from J, the junction kept 4 bases outside the gene matches. Per germline, CDR1 KGHDR and CDR2 SFDVKD. This CDR3 comprises 16 residues. CDR3 region: CATSDLGLAGGDEQFF. The CDR3 DNA sequence: TGTGCCACCAGTGATTTGGGGCTAGCGGGAGGGGATGAGCAGTTCTTC.

As for this clonotype: Being one base from a much bigger clone, this may be a read error. This chain uses TRBV27 with TRBJ2-7; 7 nucleotides line up with TRBD2. Germline CDR1 and CDR2: MNHEY and SMNVEV (reference sequence). The CDR3 has 14 residues. J lost 4 bases, V lost 10 bases, and 13 bases had no gene match. CDR3 amino acids: CANYAAGKVYEQYV. In DNA form, the CDR3 reads TGTGCCAACTACGCAGCGGGAAAGGTGTACGAGCAGTACGTC.

This clonotype was seen repeatedly, ten times or more. This rearrangement joins TRBV11-2 to TRBJ1-4, with 8 bases that match TRBD1. Germline CDR1 is SGHAT and CDR2 is FQNNGV. This CDR3 comprises 17 residues. With 5 bases clipped from V and 0 bases from J, the junction kept 8 bases outside the gene matches. The chain's CDR3 is CASSPTGTGATNEKLFF. The CDR3 DNA sequence: TGTGCCAGCAGCCCGACCGGGACAGGTGCAACTAATGAAAAACTGTTTTTT.

This clonotype was counted ten times or more. The V call is TRBV28, the J call TRBJ2-5, with 7 bases matching TRBD1. CDR3 length: 14 amino acids. CDR1 and CDR2 from the germline V gene are MDHEN and SYDVKM. The V segment lost 5 bases and the J segment 5 bases; nucleotides outside the gene matches: 8. The CDR3 sequence: CASSPGPRGETQYF. The CDR3 coding sequence is TGTGCCAGCAGTCCCGGCCCCAGGGGGGAGACCCAGTACTTC.

This clonotype has at least ten counts. The chain employs TRBV5-1 and TRBJ2-3; no firm D call. The CDR3 is made up of 14 amino acids. Germline V gene data show CDR1 as SGHRS and CDR2 as YFSETQ. Trimming cost V 0 bases and J 2 bases, with 7 bases left between them. CDR3 sequence: CASSLARTTDTQYF. Here the CDR3 DNA reads TGCGCCAGCAGCTTGGCACGGACCACAGATACGCAGTATTTT.

This clonotype has ten or more counts. The CDR3 loop reads CASSVGQEVREAFF. The CDR3 DNA reads as TGTGCCAGCAGCGTAGGACAGGAGGTACGTGAAGCTTTCTTT. The rearrangement joins TRBV9 to TRBJ1-1, with D tentatively TRBD1 (6 bases). Germline V lookup: CDR1 SGDLS, CDR2 YYNGEE. V was trimmed by 0 bases and J by 7 bases, leaving 13 bases between them. CDR3 length: 14 residues.

The gene calls are TRBV18 and TRBJ2-7, with 8 bases identical to TRBD1. Germline lookup yields CDR1 KGHSH and CDR2 LQKENI. Unmatched junction bases numbered 4, after V lost 2 bases and J lost 7 bases. The CDR3 length is 13 residues. The CDR3 here is CASSPKQGEEQYV. In DNA form, the CDR3 reads TGTGCCAGCTCACCAAAACAGGGGGAAGAGCAGTACGTC.

This clonotype was counted many times. CDR3 DNA sequence: TGCAGTGCTAGCGGCGGGAGTTACGAGCAGTACTTC. It specifies CSASGGSYEQYF. This chain connects TRBV20-1 to TRBJ2-7; 7 bases agree with TRBD2. The CDR3 has 12 amino acids. CDR1 is DFQATT, CDR2 SNEGSKA, per germline (reference sequence). Trimming took 3 bases from V and 4 from J; bases not matched to a gene: 3.

The table lists this clonotype with many counts. V usage is TRBV28 and J usage is TRBJ2-3; no definite D call. Trimming stripped 6 bases from V and 2 bases from J, with 12 bases between. The CDR3 has 14 amino acids. Germline loops: CDR1 MDHEN, CDR2 SYDVKM. The CDR3 loop is CASSPGFHTDTQYF. In nucleotides, the CDR3 is TGTGCCAGCAGCCCCGGGTTCCACACAGATACGCAGTATTTT. The complete variable domain, with remaining parts taken from reference TRBV28 and TRBJ2-3, reads DVKVTQSSRYLVKRTGEKVFLECVQDMDHENMFWYRQDPGLGLRLIYFSYDVKMKEKGDIPEGYSVSREKKERFSLILESASTNQTSMYLCASSPGFHTDTQYFGPGTRLTVL.

CDR3 DNA: TGCAGTGCCCCCGGGACTGGACAAAACAATGAGCAGTTCTTC. Protein: CSAPGTGQNNEQFF. This chain connects TRBV20-1 to TRBJ2-1; D is possibly TRBD2 (6 bases). CDR1 is DFQATT, CDR2 SNEGSKA, per germline (reference sequence). CDR3 length: 14 residues. V lost 6 bases, J lost 5 bases, and 17 bases lay in between.

The sample holds many counts of this clonotype. This sequence joins TRBV29-1 and TRBJ2-7; weak D call: TRBD2 (6 bases). The V gene's germline CDR1 is SQVTM and CDR2 ANQGSEA. The germline V and J ends were trimmed by 3 bases and 6 bases, with 12 bases remaining between them. The CDR3 covers 12 residues. CDR3 amino acids: CSVEADGSEQYF. The CDR3 region has the DNA TGCAGCGTTGAGGCCGACGGGAGCGAGCAGTACTTC.

A few counts support this clonotype. This rearrangement joins TRBV20-1 to TRBJ1-2, with D tentatively TRBD1 (6 bases). Germline V gene data show CDR1 as DFQATT and CDR2 as SNEGSKA (reference sequence). The CDR3 loop spans 16 amino acids. V gave up 0 bases and J gave up 2 bases, with 16 bases separating them. CDR3 nucleotide sequence: TGCAGTGCTAGAGATCGTTCGGGGGCAGCAAACTATGGCTACACCTTC. As protein: CSARDRSGAANYGYTF.

This clonotype occurred many times. Its ends do not fully match the called genes, so a read error is possible. The CDR3 sequence is CASREGQIGAEAFF. CDR3 nucleotide sequence: TGTGCCAGCAGAGAAGGACAGATCGGGGCTGAAGCTTTCTTT. The V call is TRBV2, the J call TRBJ1-1, with TRBD1 as a possible D gene (6 bases). The CDR3 has 14 residues. Germline lookup yields CDR1 SNHLY and CDR2 FYNNEI.

This clonotype was counted many times. The chain recombines TRBV20-1 with TRBJ2-1; D remains ambiguous. V lost 0 bases and J lost 4, with 7 bases in between. Germline V gives CDR1 DFQATT, CDR2 SNEGSKA (reference sequence). This CDR3 is built from 13 residues. CDR3 region: CSARDPGYNEQFF. For the CDR3, the DNA is TGCAGTGCTAGAGATCCCGGATACAATGAGCAGTTCTTC.

There are many counts of this clonotype. CDR3 amino acids: CASSQEGTGDYEQYF. The CDR3, as DNA: TGCGCCAGCAGCCAAGAGGGGACAGGGGACTACGAGCAGTACTTC. V is TRBV4-1 and J is TRBJ2-7, with TRBD1 matching over 10 bases. The germline V gene encodes CDR1 MGHRA and CDR2 YSYEKL. The CDR3 has 15 amino acids. Trimming took 0 bases from V and 3 from J; bases not matched to a gene: 2.

This clonotype was found many times. The chain uses TRBV6-2 or TRBV6-3 and TRBJ2-1; D may be TRBD2 (7 bases). V lost 4 bases to trimming and J lost 7 bases, with 17 bases between them. CDR3 size: 15 residues. Per germline, CDR1 MNHEY and CDR2 SVGEGT. The CDR3 here is CASSFPLGRGNEQFF. In nucleotides, the CDR3 is TGTGCCAGCAGTTTCCCCCTGGGGAGGGGGAATGAGCAGTTCTTC.

This clonotype was detected many times. The gene calls are TRBV19 and TRBJ1-5, with TRBD1 matching over 9 bases. The CDR3 totals 20 residues. Germline trimming cut 1 base from V and 4 bases from J; bases unmatched to any gene: 17. Germline CDR1 reads LNHDA; CDR2 reads SQIVND (reference sequence). This CDR3 reads CASSIGGTGIVRFLNQPQHF. The CDR3 DNA sequence: TGTGCCAGTAGTATAGGAGGGACAGGGATCGTCCGATTCCTGAATCAGCCCCAGCATTTT.

In this sample, this clonotype turned up many times. Written as DNA, the CDR3 is TGTGCCAGCAGCAATCAGTTGTCGGATACGCAGTATTTT. Amino acids: CASSNQLSDTQYF. The chain carries TRBV7-9 and TRBJ2-3; no reliable D call. From germline, CDR1 is SEHNR and CDR2 FQNEAQ (reference sequence). V was clipped by 5 bases and J by 6 bases, with 12 bases between them. The CDR3 extends over 13 amino acids. Using reference TRBV7-9 and TRBJ2-3 for the parts outside the CDR3, the full variable domain is DTGVSQNPRHKITKRGQNVTFRCDPISEHNRLYWYRQTLGQGPEFLTYFQNEAQLEKSRLLSDRFSAERPKGSFSTLEIQRTEQGDSAMYLCASSNQLSDTQYFGPGTRLTVL.

This clonotype was found many times. The gene calls are TRBV5-6 and TRBJ2-1; D may be TRBD1 (5 bases). This CDR3 contains 17 residues. Between the trimmed V and J ends, which lost 3 bases and 1 base, there was a span of 17 bases. Germline V gene data show CDR1 as SGHDT and CDR2 as YYEEEE. DNA of the CDR3: TGTGCCAGCAGCTCTGATCTAGGGGCCGGTTCCTACAATGAGCAGTTCTTC. Protein: CASSSDLGAGSYNEQFF. Together with reference TRBV5-6 and TRBJ2-1, the CDR3 gives the full variable domain: DAGVTQSPTHLIKTRGQQVTLRCSPKSGHDTVSWYQQALGQGPQFIFQYYEEEERQRGNFPDRFSGHQFPNYSSELNVNALLLGDSALYLCASSSDLGAGSYNEQFFGPGTRLTVL.

This clonotype was recorded many times. This sequence joins TRBV28 and TRBJ2-5; a possible D gene is TRBD1 (6 bases). Germline V gene lookup returns CDR1 MDHEN and CDR2 SYDVKM. The CDR3 covers 14 residues. V lost 2 bases and J lost 1, with 8 bases in between. This chain's CDR3 is CASSLGTTQETQYF. CDR3 nucleotides: TGTGCCAGCAGTTTAGGGACAACCCAAGAGACCCAGTACTTC.

In this sample, this clonotype turned up many times. The chain links TRBV14 to TRBJ1-1; TRBD1 might be the D (6 bases). Germline V lookup: CDR1 SGHDN, CDR2 FVKESK. The CDR3 loop spans 15 amino acids. With 4 bases removed from V and 4 bases from J, the gap between germline ends came to 16 bases. This CDR3 is CASSPRTGYLTEAFF. The CDR3 DNA reads as TGTGCCAGCAGCCCGCGTACAGGGTATCTCACTGAAGCTTTCTTT.

In its sample, this clonotype was seen many times. The rearrangement links TRBV2 to TRBJ1-2, with a weak D call TRBD1 (6 bases). Trimming took 7 bases from V and 7 from J, leaving 16 bases between them. Per the germline V gene, CDR1 is SNHLY and CDR2 is FYNNEI. This CDR3 contains 13 residues. Here the CDR3 DNA reads TGTGCCAGCATTACGGATTCAGGGGTTGGCTACACCTTC. Amino acids: CASITDSGVGYTF.

This clonotype was observed many times. CDR3 region: CASSYRQGGEAFF. CDR3 sequence (DNA): TGTGCCAGCAGCTATCGACAGGGGGGGGAAGCTTTCTTT. The chain is built from TRBV11-2 and TRBJ1-1; TRBD1 agrees at 9 bases. Trimming took 4 bases from V and 8 from J; bases not matched to a gene: 5. The CDR3 runs 13 residues. Germline assignment: CDR1 SGHAT and CDR2 FQNNGV. The full variable domain, in which reference TRBV11-2 and TRBJ1-1 provide the parts outside the CDR3, is EAGVAQSPRYKIIEKRQSVAFWCNPISGHATLYWYQQILGQGPKLLIQFQNNGVVDDSQLPKDRFSAERLKGVDSTLKIQPAKLEDSAVYLCASSYRQGGEAFFGQGTRLTVV.

This clonotype was observed at least ten times. The chain has TRBV15 and TRBJ2-7, with a tentative D call TRBD1 (5 bases). V gave up 3 bases and J gave up 4 bases, with 10 bases separating them. The V gene's germline CDR1 is LNHNV and CDR2 YYDKDF (reference sequence). The CDR3 runs 13 residues. The CDR3 here is CATSRTDKYEQYV. In DNA form, the CDR3 reads TGTGCCACCAGCAGGACAGACAAATACGAGCAGTACGTC.

The chain carries TRBV20-1 and TRBJ2-5; 12 bases align to TRBD2. Germline values: CDR1 DFQATT, CDR2 SNEGSKA (reference sequence). V trimming: 7 bases; J trimming: 4 bases; junction bases outside the gene matches: 10. This CDR3 is 15 amino acids long. In nucleotides, the CDR3 is TGCAGTGGGAGACTAGCGGGAGTTGGGGGAGAGACCCAGTACTTC. Translation: CSGRLAGVGGETQYF.

This clonotype was detected ten times or more. The genes are TRBV6-1 and TRBJ2-7, with D maybe TRBD1 (6 bases). Germline assignment: CDR1 MNHNS and CDR2 SASEGT. Trimming took 6 bases from V and 6 from J, leaving 12 bases between them. The CDR3 runs 12 residues. Here the CDR3 reads CASSPRGREQYF. The CDR3 DNA follows: TGTGCCAGCAGCCCCAGGGGTCGCGAGCAGTACTTC.

Ten or more counts support this clonotype. This sequence joins TRBV12-5 and TRBJ2-2; TRBD1 agrees at 9 bases. Germline CDR1 is LGHNT and CDR2 is FRNRAP. CDR3 size: 16 residues. V lost 4 bases and J lost 4; bases outside the gene matches: 7. CDR3 in DNA: TGTGCTAGTGGTTCTATTACAGGGGGCGGCACCGGGGAGCTGTTTTTT. Protein product: CASGSITGGGTGELFF.